This T cell receptor beta chain was captured in a study of T cells in Graves' hyperthyroidism and ophthalmopathy. This clonotype was seen many times. The junction shows a germline mismatch at one end, possibly a read error. The source material, RNA transcripts, was used to amplify TCR beta CDR3 regions. HTBI primers were employed in a first-round RT-PCR of the TCR CDR3. TCRdb called the multiplex PCR reads again in MiXCR, with one record for every CDR3 protein. Here the sample spans 300,000 to 400,000 distinct CDR3 sequences, approximately 18% being singletons. The study based diagnoses on clinical symptoms, serum thyroxine and TRAb, thyroid ultrasound and orbital computed tomography. Germline V gives CDR1 LNHNV, CDR2 YYDKDF (reference sequence). This CDR3 contains 15 residues.

The TCR comes from a young man with Graves' ophthalmopathy. The rearrangement uses TRBV15 and TRBJ2-5; 9 nucleotides agree with TRBD2. Sequenced: blood. This CDR3 is CATSGERGVVETQYF. The CDR3 coding sequence is TGTGCCACCAGCGGAGAGCGGGGGGTTGTTGAGACCCAGTACTTC.